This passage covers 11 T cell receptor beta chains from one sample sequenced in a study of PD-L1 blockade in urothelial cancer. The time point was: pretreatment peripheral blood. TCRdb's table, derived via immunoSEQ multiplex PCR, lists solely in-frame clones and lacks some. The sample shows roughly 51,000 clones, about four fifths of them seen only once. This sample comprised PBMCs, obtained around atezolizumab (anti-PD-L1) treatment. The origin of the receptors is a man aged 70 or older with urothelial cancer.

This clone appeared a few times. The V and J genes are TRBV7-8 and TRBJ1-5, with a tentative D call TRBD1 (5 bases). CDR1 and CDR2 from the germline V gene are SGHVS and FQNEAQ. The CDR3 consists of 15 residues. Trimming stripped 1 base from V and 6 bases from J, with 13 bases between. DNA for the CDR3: TGTGCCAGCAGCTTAGGGGCCCAGGGAGGTCAGCCCCAGCATTTT. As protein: CASSLGAQGGQPQHF.

DNA for the CDR3: TGTGCCAGTAGGGAACCGGGACAAATAAACACCATATATTTT. Translated: CASREPGQINTIYF. This chain uses TRBV19 with TRBJ1-3, with D maybe TRBD1 (6 bases). CDR1 and CDR2 (germline): LNHDA, SQIVND (reference sequence). The CDR3 runs to 14 residues. V gave up 6 bases and J gave up 6 bases, with 15 bases separating them.

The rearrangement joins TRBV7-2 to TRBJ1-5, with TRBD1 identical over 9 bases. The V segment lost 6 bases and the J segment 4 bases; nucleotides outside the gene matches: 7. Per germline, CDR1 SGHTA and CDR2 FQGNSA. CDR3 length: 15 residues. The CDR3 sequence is CASRVTGGSNQPQHF. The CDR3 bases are TGTGCCAGCAGAGTAACAGGGGGCAGTAATCAGCCCCAGCATTTT.

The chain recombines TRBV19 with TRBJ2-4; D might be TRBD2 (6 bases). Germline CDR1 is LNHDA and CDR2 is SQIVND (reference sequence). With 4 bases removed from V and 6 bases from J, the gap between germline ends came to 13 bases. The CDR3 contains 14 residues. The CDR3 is CASSSGTRGNIQYF. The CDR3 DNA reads TGTGCCAGTAGTAGCGGGACCCGAGGAAACATTCAGTACTTC. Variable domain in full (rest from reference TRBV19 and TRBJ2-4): DGGITQSPKYLFRKEGQNVTLSCEQNLNHDAMYWYRQDPGQGLRLIYYSQIVNDFQKGDIAEGYSVSREKKESFPLTVTSAQKNPTAFYLCASSSGTRGNIQYFGAGTRLSVL.

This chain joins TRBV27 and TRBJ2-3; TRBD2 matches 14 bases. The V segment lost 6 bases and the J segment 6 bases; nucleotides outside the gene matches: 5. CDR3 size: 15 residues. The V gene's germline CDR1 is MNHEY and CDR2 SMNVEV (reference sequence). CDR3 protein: CASSLRLAGGDTQYF. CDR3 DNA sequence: TGTGCCAGCAGCCTTAGACTAGCGGGAGGGGATACGCAGTATTTT.

CDR3 protein: CASSLLGARDTQYF. As DNA, the CDR3 is TGCGCCAGCAGCTTGTTAGGGGCCAGGGATACGCAGTATTTT. The V call is TRBV5-1, the J call TRBJ2-3; maybe TRBD1 (5 bases). The CDR3 spans 14 residues. Germline CDR1 and CDR2: SGHRS and YFSETQ. Trimming stripped 1 base from V and 6 bases from J, with 12 bases between.

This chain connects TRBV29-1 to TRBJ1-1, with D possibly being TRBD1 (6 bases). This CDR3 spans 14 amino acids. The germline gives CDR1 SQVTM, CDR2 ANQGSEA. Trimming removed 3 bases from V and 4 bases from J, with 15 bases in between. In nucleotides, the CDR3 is TGCAGCGTTGACATCTGGGGGCAAGGCACTGAAGCTTTCTTT. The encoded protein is CSVDIWGQGTEAFF.

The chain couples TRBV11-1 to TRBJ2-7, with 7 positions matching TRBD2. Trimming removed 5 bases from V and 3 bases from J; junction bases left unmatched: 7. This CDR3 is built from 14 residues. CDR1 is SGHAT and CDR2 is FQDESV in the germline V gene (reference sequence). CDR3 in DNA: TGTGCCAGCAGCCCGCGAGGGAGGGGCTACGAGCAGTACTTC. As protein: CASSPRGRGYEQYF.

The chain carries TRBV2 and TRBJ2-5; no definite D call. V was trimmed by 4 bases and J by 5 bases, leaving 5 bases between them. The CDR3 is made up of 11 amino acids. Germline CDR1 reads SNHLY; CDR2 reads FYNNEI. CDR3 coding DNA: TGTGCCAGCAGTGTCGGGGAGACCCAGTACTTC. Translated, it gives CASSVGETQYF.

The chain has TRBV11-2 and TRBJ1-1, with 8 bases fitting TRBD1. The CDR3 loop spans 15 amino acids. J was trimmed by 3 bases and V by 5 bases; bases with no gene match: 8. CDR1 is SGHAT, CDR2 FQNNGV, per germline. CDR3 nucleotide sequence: TGTGCCAGCAGCAAAGGACAGGGAGGGGACACTGAAGCTTTCTTT. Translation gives CASSKGQGGDTEAFF.

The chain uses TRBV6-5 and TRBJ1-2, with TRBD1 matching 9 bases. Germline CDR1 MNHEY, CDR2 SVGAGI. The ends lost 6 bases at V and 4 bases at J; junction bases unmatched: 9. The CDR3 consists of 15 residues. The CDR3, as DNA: TGTGCCAGCAGACGGGCGGACAGGGGCAGCTATGGCTACACCTTC. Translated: CASRRADRGSYGYTF.